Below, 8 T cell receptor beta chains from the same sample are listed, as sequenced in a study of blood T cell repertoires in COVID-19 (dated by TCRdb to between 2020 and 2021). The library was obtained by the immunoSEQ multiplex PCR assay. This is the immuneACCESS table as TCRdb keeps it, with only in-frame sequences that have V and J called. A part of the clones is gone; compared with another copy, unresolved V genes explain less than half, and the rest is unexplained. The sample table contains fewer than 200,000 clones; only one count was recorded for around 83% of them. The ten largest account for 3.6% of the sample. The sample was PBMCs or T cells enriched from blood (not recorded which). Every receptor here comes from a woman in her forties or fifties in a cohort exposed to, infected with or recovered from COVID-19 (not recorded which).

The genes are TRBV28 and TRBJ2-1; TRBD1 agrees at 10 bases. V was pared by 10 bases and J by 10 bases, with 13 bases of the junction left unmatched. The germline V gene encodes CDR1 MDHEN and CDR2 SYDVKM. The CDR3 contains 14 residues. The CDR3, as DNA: TGTGCCACATATAGACCGGGACAGGGGAAAGAGCAGTTCTTC. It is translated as CATYRPGQGKEQFF. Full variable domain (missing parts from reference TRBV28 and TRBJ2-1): DVKVTQSSRYLVKRTGEKVFLECVQDMDHENMFWYRQDPGLGLRLIYFSYDVKMKEKGDIPEGYSVSREKKERFSLILESASTNQTSMYLCATYRPGQGKEQFFGPGTRLTVL.

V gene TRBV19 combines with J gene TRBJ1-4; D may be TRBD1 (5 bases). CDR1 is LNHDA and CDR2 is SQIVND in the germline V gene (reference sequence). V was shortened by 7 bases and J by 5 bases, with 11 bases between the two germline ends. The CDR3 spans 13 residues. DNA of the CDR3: TGTGCCAGTAACCTGGGGCGGAATGAAAAACTGTTTTTT. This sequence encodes CASNLGRNEKLFF.

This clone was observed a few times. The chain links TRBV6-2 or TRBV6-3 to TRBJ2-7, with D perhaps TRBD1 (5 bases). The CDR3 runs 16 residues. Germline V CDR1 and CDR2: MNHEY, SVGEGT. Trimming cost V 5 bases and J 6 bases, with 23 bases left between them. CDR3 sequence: CASSPQDGIPYGEQYF. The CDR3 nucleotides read TGTGCCAGCAGTCCACAGGACGGTATACCGTACGGCGAGCAGTACTTC.

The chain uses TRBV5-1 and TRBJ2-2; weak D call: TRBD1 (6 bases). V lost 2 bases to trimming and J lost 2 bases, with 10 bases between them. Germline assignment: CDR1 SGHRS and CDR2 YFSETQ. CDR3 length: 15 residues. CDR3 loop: CASSFDRRNTGELFF. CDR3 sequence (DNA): TGCGCCAGCAGCTTCGACAGGAGAAACACCGGGGAGCTGTTTTTT. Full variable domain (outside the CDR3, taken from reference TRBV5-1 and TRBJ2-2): KAGVTQTPRYLIKTRGQQVTLSCSPISGHRSVSWYQQTPGQGLQFLFEYFSETQRNKGNFPGRFSGRQFSNSRSEMNVSTLELGDSALYLCASSFDRRNTGELFFGEGSRLTVL.

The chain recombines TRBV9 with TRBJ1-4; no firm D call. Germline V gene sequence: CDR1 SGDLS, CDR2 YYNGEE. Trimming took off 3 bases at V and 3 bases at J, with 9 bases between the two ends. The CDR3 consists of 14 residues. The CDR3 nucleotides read TGTGCCAGCAGCGCTAGCGGGGCTAATGAAAAACTGTTTTTT. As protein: CASSASGANEKLFF.

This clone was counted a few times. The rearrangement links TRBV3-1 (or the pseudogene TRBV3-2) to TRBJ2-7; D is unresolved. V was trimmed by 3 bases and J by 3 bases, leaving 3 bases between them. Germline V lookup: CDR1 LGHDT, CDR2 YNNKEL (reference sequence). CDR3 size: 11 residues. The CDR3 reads CASSQSYEQYF. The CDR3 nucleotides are TGTGCCAGCAGCCAGAGCTACGAGCAGTACTTC.

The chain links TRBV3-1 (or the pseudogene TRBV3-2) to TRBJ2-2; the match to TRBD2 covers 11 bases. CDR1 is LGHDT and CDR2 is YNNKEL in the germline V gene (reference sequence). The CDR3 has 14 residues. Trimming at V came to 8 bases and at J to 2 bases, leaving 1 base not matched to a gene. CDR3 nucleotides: TGTGCCAGCGGACTAGCGGGTAACACCGGGGAGCTGTTTTTT. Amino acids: CASGLAGNTGELFF.

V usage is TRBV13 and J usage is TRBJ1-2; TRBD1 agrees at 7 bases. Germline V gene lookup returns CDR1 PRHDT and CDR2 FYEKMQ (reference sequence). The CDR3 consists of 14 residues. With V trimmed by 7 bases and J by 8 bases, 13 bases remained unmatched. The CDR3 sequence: CASTFKTGARGYTF. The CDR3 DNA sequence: TGTGCCAGCACGTTCAAAACAGGGGCGAGAGGCTACACCTTC.